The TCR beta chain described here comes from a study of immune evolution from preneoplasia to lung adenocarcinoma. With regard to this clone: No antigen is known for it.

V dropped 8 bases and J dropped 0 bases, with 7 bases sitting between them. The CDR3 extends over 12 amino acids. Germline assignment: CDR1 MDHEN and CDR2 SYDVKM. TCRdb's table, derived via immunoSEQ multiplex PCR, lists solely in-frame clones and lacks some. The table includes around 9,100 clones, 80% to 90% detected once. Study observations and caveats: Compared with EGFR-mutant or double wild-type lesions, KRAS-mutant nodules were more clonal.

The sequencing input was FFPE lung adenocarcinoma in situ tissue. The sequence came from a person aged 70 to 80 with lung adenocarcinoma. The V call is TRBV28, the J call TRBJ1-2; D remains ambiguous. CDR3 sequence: CASGPANYGYTF. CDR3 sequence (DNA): TGTGCCAGCGGACCCGCTAACTATGGCTACACCTTC.